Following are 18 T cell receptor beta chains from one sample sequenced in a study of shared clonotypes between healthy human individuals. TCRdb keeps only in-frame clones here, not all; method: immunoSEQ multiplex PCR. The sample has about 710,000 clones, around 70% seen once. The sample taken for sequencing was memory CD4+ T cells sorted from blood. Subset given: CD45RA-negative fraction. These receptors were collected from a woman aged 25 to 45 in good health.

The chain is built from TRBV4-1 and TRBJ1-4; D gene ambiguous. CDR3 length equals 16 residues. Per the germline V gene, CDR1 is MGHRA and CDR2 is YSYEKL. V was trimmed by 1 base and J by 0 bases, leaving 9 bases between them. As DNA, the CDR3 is TGCGCCAGCAGCCAAGTTCCGAGAGCAACTAATGAAAAACTGTTTTTT. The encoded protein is CASSQVPRATNEKLFF.

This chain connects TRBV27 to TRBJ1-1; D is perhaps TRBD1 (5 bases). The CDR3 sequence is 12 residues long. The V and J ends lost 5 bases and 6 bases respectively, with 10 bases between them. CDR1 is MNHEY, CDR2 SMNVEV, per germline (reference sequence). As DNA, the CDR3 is TGTGCCAGCAGTAGGGACGGCTCTGAAGCTTTCTTT. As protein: CASSRDGSEAFF.

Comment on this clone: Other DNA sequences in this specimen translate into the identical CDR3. CDR3: CASSLSSGMYNEQFF. The CDR3 coding sequence is TGCGCCAGCAGCTTAAGCAGCGGGATGTACAATGAGCAGTTCTTC. The chain recombines TRBV5-1 with TRBJ2-1; 7 bases agree with TRBD2. V shed 2 bases and J 4 bases; nucleotides not matched to a gene: 6. Germline V CDR1 and CDR2: SGHRS, YFSETQ. The CDR3 loop spans 15 amino acids.

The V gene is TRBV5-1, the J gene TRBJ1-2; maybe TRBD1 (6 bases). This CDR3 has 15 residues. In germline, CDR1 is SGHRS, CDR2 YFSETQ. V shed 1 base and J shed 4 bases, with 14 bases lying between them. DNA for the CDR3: TGCGCCAGCAGCTTGTCGTCGGGCAGGGGCTATGGCTACACCTTC. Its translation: CASSLSSGRGYGYTF.

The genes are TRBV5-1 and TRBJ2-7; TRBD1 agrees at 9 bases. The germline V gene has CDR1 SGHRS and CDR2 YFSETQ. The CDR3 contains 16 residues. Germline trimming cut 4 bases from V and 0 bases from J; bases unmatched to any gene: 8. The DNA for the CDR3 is TGCGCCAGCAGCGATGTGGGACAGGGCAGCTCCTACGAGCAGTACTTC. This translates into CASSDVGQGSSYEQYF.

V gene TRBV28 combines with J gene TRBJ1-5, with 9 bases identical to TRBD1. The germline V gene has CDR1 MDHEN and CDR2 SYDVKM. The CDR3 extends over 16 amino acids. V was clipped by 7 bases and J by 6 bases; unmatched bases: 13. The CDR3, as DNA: TGTGCCAGCACGAAAACCGGGACAGGGCTTGGTCAGCCCCAGCATTTT. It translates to CASTKTGTGLGQPQHF.

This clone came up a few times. CDR3 residues: CASSQGGGRGLRESDTQYF. In nucleotides, the CDR3 is TGTGCCAGCAGCCAAGGAGGAGGCAGGGGGCTAAGAGAGTCAGATACGCAGTATTTT. This chain joins TRBV4-2 and TRBJ2-3; the match to TRBD1 covers 8 bases. In germline, CDR1 is LGHNA, CDR2 YNFKEQ. The CDR3 extends over 19 amino acids. With V trimmed by 1 base and J by 4 bases, 16 bases remained unmatched.

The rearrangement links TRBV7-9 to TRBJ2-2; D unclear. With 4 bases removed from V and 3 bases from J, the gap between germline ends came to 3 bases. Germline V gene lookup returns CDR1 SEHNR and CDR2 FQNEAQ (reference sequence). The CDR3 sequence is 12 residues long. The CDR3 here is CASSSYTGELFF. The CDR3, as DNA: TGTGCCAGCAGCTCGTACACCGGGGAGCTGTTTTTT.

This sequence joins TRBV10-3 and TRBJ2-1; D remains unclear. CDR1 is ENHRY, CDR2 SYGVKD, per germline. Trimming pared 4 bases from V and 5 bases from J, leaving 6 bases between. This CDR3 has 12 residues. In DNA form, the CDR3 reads TGTGCCATCAGTGTGCAGGACAATGAGCAGTTCTTC. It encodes CAISVQDNEQFF.

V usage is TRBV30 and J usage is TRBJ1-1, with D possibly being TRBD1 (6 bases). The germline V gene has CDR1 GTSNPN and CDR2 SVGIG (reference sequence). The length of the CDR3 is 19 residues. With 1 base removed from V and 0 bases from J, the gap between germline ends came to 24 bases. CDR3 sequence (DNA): TGTGCCTGGAGTGCCGCCCCGGGGGGCGGGTTAGGCATGAACACTGAAGCTTTCTTT. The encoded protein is CAWSAAPGGGLGMNTEAFF.

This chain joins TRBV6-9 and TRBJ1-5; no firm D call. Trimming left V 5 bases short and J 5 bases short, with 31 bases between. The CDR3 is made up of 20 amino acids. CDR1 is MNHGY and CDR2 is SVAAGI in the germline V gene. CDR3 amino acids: CASSTGRYLLRISVYQPQHF. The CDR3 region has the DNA TGTGCCAGCAGTACCGGGAGGTATCTCCTCAGGATATCGGTCTATCAGCCCCAGCATTTT.

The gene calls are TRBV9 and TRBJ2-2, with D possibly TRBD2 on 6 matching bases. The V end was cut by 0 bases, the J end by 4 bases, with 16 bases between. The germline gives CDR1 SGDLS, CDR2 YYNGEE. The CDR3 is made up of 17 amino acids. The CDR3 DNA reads TGTGCCAGCAGCGTAGGTTTTCGGCGGGACTCCACCGGGGAGCTGTTTTTT. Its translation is CASSVGFRRDSTGELFF.

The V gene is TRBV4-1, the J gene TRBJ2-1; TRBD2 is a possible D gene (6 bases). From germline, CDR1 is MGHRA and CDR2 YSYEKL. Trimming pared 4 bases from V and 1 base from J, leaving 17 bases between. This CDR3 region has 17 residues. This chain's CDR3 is CASSPLGPGGSYNEQFF. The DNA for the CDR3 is TGCGCCAGCAGCCCGTTAGGCCCAGGAGGGTCCTACAATGAGCAGTTCTTC.

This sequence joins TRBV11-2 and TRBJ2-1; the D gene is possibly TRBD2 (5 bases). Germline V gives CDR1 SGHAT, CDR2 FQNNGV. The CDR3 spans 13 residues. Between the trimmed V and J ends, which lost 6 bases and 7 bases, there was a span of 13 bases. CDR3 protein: CASRGSIRNEQFF. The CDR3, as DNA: TGTGCCAGCAGGGGGAGTATTAGGAATGAGCAGTTCTTC.

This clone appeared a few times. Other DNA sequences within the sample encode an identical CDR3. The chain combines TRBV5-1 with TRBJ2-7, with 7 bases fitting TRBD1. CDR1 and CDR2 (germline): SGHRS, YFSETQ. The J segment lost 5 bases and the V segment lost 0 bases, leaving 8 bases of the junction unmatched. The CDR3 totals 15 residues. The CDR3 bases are TGCGCCAGCAGCTTGGGGGACCGGGACAGCAACGAGCAGTACTTC. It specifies CASSLGDRDSNEQYF.

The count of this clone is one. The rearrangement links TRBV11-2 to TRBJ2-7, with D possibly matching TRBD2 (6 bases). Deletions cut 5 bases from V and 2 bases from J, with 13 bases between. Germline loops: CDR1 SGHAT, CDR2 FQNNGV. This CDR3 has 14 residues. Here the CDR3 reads CASSKIPGAYEQYF. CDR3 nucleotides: TGTGCCAGCAGCAAAATTCCGGGGGCCTACGAGCAGTACTTC.

The CDR3 sequence is CASSSWSTGNSEQYF. For the CDR3, the DNA is TGTGCCAGCAGCTCCTGGTCCACAGGGAATTCCGAGCAGTACTTC. This chain joins TRBV5-6 and TRBJ2-7; D may be TRBD1 (6 bases). The CDR3 is 15 residues long. V was cut by 3 bases and J by 6 bases, with 19 bases left in between. Germline CDR1 SGHDT, CDR2 YYEEEE.

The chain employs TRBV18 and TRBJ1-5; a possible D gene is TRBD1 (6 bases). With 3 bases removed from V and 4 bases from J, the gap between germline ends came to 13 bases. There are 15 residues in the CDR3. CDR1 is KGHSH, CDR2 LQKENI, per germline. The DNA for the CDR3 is TGTGCCAGCTCACCTCAAGGAACAGGGAATCAGCCCCAGCATTTT. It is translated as CASSPQGTGNQPQHF.